The 17 T cell receptor beta chains in this list originate from one sample, sequenced in a study of cytomegalovirus exposure and HLA in healthy donors. The PCR had 60 Vbeta and 13 Jbeta primers. Generated by immunoSEQ multiplex PCR, the TCRdb table keeps only in-frame clones and is missing some. The sample has around 210,000 clones, around 83% seen once; the top ten hold around 2.7%. Sequenced: PBMCs. The receptors originated from a woman in her thirties or forties in good health and CMV-seronegative.

This chain connects TRBV5-4 to TRBJ2-7, with 8 bases matching TRBD1. This CDR3 region has 15 residues. Trimming at V came to 4 bases and at J to 3 bases, leaving 9 bases not matched to a gene. The germline CDR1 and CDR2 sequences are SGHNT and YYREEE (reference sequence). The CDR3 DNA is TGTGCCAGCAGCGCTGACAGGGGAAGGCACTACGAGCAGTACTTC. As protein: CASSADRGRHYEQYF.

A remark on this clone: A read error is likely, as this CDR3 ends without the conserved phenylalanine or tryptophan. The genes are TRBV5-1 and TRBJ1-1, with D maybe TRBD1 (5 bases). Trimming left V 6 bases short and J 0 bases short, with 12 bases between. This CDR3 region has 14 residues. Germline V gives CDR1 SGHRS, CDR2 YFSETQ. CDR3 in amino acids: CASNRDSLNTEAFL. The DNA for the CDR3 is TGCGCCAGCAACCGCGACAGCCTGAACACTGAAGCTTTCCTT.

This sequence joins TRBV15 and TRBJ2-7; TRBD2 matches 13 bases. Germline loops: CDR1 LNHNV, CDR2 YYDKDF (reference sequence). The CDR3 has 15 amino acids. V lost 1 base to trimming and J lost 3 bases; unmatched junction nucleotides: 0. The CDR3 sequence: CATSRGTSGSYEQYF. The CDR3 region has the DNA TGTGCCACCAGCAGAGGGACTAGCGGGAGCTACGAGCAGTACTTC.

V gene TRBV19 combines with J gene TRBJ1-3; no definite D call. The CDR3 spans 17 residues. Germline-derived CDR1 and CDR2 are LNHDA and SQIVND (reference sequence). V was pared by 3 bases and J by 0 bases, with 15 bases between. The CDR3 reads CASSIGKAAGSGNTIYF. CDR3 bases: TGTGCCAGTAGTATCGGTAAGGCGGCCGGCTCTGGAAACACCATATATTTT.

This sequence joins TRBV14 and TRBJ2-1; 11 bases agree with TRBD1. V shed 0 bases, J shed 9 bases, and the junction held 7 bases outside the gene matches. CDR1 is SGHDN and CDR2 is FVKESK in the germline V gene. This CDR3 region has 16 residues. The CDR3 spells CASSQDLGQGVTEQFF. The CDR3, as DNA: TGTGCCAGCAGCCAAGATTTGGGACAGGGGGTCACTGAGCAGTTCTTC.

The genes are TRBV6-5 and TRBJ2-7; D gene unclear. V lost 1 base and J lost 0, with 7 bases in between. The CDR3 totals 14 residues. The germline CDR1 and CDR2 sequences are MNHEY and SVGAGI. The CDR3 protein is CASSYFTNSYEQYF. CDR3 nucleotide sequence: TGTGCCAGCAGTTACTTTACTAACTCCTACGAGCAGTACTTC.

This chain links TRBV25-1 with TRBJ2-3, with D hard to call. The V gene lost 0 bases and the J gene lost 0 bases, with 7 bases spanning the gap. The CDR3 covers 15 residues. Germline V gene lookup returns CDR1 MGHDK and CDR2 SYGVNS. The CDR3 is CASSEYPRSTDTQYF. CDR3 nucleotides: TGTGCCAGCAGTGAATATCCCCGTAGCACAGATACGCAGTATTTT.

The chain links TRBV27 to TRBJ1-5; 8 nucleotides line up with TRBD1. The germline CDR1 and CDR2 sequences are MNHEY and SMNVEV (reference sequence). CDR3 length equals 15 residues. V trimming: 4 bases; J trimming: 1 base; junction bases outside the gene matches: 3. This CDR3 is CASSSQGVSNQPQHF. The CDR3, as DNA: TGTGCCAGCAGTTCACAGGGGGTAAGCAATCAGCCCCAGCATTTT.

The V call is TRBV18, the J call TRBJ1-1, with D uncertain. V lost 3 bases to trimming and J lost 3 bases, with 11 bases between them. This CDR3 contains 14 residues. The germline V gene has CDR1 KGHSH and CDR2 LQKENI. The CDR3 DNA reads as TGTGCCAGCTCACCCATGGAACGGGACACTGAAGCTTTCTTT. Amino acid sequence: CASSPMERDTEAFF.

This chain uses TRBV6-5 with TRBJ2-1; 10 bases align to TRBD2. CDR3 size: 16 residues. V dropped 2 bases and J dropped 7; count of bases not matched to a gene: 8. Germline-derived CDR1 and CDR2 are MNHEY and SVGAGI. The CDR3 here is CASSYEPSGSLNEQFF. The CDR3 DNA follows: TGTGCCAGCAGTTACGAGCCTAGCGGGAGTTTGAATGAGCAGTTCTTC.

The V call is TRBV30, the J call TRBJ1-2, with D hard to call. Germline V lookup: CDR1 GTSNPN, CDR2 SVGIG (reference sequence). CDR3 size: 12 residues. Trimming shortened V by 3 bases and J by 4 bases, and 9 bases separated the two germline ends. CDR3 sequence (DNA): TGTGCCTGGAGGTCTCAGTTCTATGGCTACACCTTC. Its protein is CAWRSQFYGYTF.

The chain recombines TRBV28 with TRBJ2-1; D is ambiguous. The germline V gene has CDR1 MDHEN and CDR2 SYDVKM. The CDR3 spans 11 residues. The V end lost 6 bases, the J end lost 7 bases, and 7 bases lay between the germline ends. This CDR3 is CASRHINEQFF. For the CDR3, the DNA is TGTGCCAGCAGACACATTAATGAGCAGTTCTTC.

The chain joins TRBV4-1 to TRBJ2-5, with TRBD2 identical over 9 bases. The J call may be in error: the DNA end matches TRBJ2-7 better. This CDR3 comprises 15 residues. In germline, CDR1 is MGHRA, CDR2 YSYEKL. Written as DNA, the CDR3 is TGCGCCAGCAGCCGAGACGGGACTAGCCTCTACGAGCAGTACTTC. It translates to CASSRDGTSLYEQYF.

The chain recombines TRBV5-1 with TRBJ1-1, with a tentative D call TRBD1 (5 bases). Trimming took 0 bases from V and 1 from J, leaving 10 bases between them. CDR3 length: 15 residues. Germline-derived CDR1 and CDR2 are SGHRS and YFSETQ. The CDR3 region is CASSLAGGTNTEAFF. CDR3 DNA sequence: TGCGCCAGCAGCTTGGCCGGGGGGACGAACACTGAAGCTTTCTTT.

V and J are TRBV4-1 and TRBJ2-7; no firm D call. V lost 0 bases to trimming and J lost 4 bases, with 10 bases between them. Germline CDR1 reads MGHRA; CDR2 reads YSYEKL. The CDR3 has 14 residues. This CDR3 reads CASSQDGLPYEQYF. In DNA, the CDR3 is TGCGCCAGCAGCCAAGATGGGCTACCTTACGAGCAGTACTTC.

The rearrangement joins TRBV11-3 to TRBJ1-1; D is unclear. The germline CDR1 and CDR2 sequences are SGHNT and YENEEA. V lost 1 base to trimming and J lost 1 base, with 7 bases between them. This CDR3 has 14 residues. The DNA for the CDR3 is TGTGCCAGCAGCTTAGGGGCAGGGAACACTGAAGCTTTCTTT. This sequence encodes CASSLGAGNTEAFF.

V gene TRBV2 combines with J gene TRBJ2-5; D not certain. Matching the DNA end better, TRBJ2-7 makes the J call doubtful. There are 11 residues in the CDR3. Per germline, CDR1 SNHLY and CDR2 FYNNEI. CDR3 in amino acids: CASSGYYEQYF. The DNA for the CDR3 is TGTGCCAGCAGTGGGTACTACGAGCAGTACTTC.